This T cell receptor beta chain derives from a study of shared clonotypes between healthy human individuals (dated by TCRdb to about 2020). Broadly, across the study: Three men and a couple of women, aged 18 to 49 years, made up the cohort. For each donor, three plates each were used for CD4 naive and CD4 memory, two plates were used for CD8 naive, and one plate was used for CD8 memory. The study deeply sequenced blood TCR repertoires of five healthy adults to estimate repertoire size and the extent of clonotype sharing between individuals. To increase sequencing depth and limit assay-specific biases, different laboratories used diverse techniques to prepare libraries and sequence TCR repertoires. Per donor, leukapheresis produced somewhere between about 0.85 and 9.5 billion PBMCs. The paper's findings and limits, for the study overall: Higher generation probabilities were observed for clonotypes shared by all four sorted-subset donors than for non-shared clonotypes. Pairwise subsampling indicated that sequencing depth was expected to affect the degree of clonotype sharing among donors. Approximately 5% of naive CD4, around 3.5% of naive CD8, 2.3% of memory CD4, and 0.35% to 0.5% of memory CD8 clonotypes were shared across several donors. Because the study included only a small number of donors, the genetic and exposure-history diversity represented was limited. Naive subsets generally had larger estimated clonotype richness than memory subsets did. Sampling was restricted to blood, and TCR repertoires in tissue are likely to differ from TCR repertoires in blood. Incomplete sequencing was indicated by rarefaction of sorted-subset datasets, despite the large sequencing depth.

Healthy HIV-negative adults with no recently reported acute infections or vaccinations were included as donors. All donors were Caucasian adults living in Nashville, Tennessee, USA. Magnetic negative selection was used to enrich CD4+ T cells, after which naive cells were positively selected on CD45RA and the negative fraction became the memory subset. Blood was collected by leukapheresis, and PBMCs were isolated by Ficoll-Histopaque density gradient centrifugation and then cryopreserved in liquid nitrogen vapor phase. Analytical flow cytometry was used to check the purity and quantity of each magnetically sorted T cell population. Genomic DNA was isolated from every sorted fraction and measured by UV absorbance on a Nanodrop 2000c. In its sample, this clone was seen a few times. What this receptor recognizes is not known. Qualities for individual bases were not recorded, and no much larger clone is one base off.

Using the deep immunoSEQ assay, TCR CDR3 regions were amplified from genomic DNA by multiplex PCR. Genomic DNA extracted from each cell subset was distributed evenly over all wells of several immunoSEQ 96-well plates, and each plate served as one replicate. For sorted subsets, about 220 ng of genomic DNA, equivalent to 30,000 or so T cell genomes, went into each replicate PCR. Purified libraries were measured with a Qubit 3.0 fluorometer, size-checked on a Bioanalyzer 2100, and measured again with the KAPA Library Quantification kit. A separate single-read 150-cycle Illumina NextSeq 550 flow cell was used to sequence each immunoSEQ 96-well plate. Turning to the authors' computational methods: Because the immunoSEQ output held only junctional sequences and lacked quality scores, the filtering could not match the filtering applied to full-length reads. To assign V/J genes and CDR3, sequences were annotated against IMGT germline references using PyIR, a Python wrapper for IgBLAST v1.9. Any read was removed if the V/J assignment was weak (E-value above 1e-6), the CDR3 was missing, or the read contained stop codons, out-of-frame junctions, or ambiguous translated residues. V3J clonotypes were defined as sequences sharing the same inferred V gene, J gene, and CDR3 amino acid sequence. Percentage overlap between repertoires was calculated by dividing the number of shared unique clonotypes by the size of the smaller repertoire. RTK rarefaction, the Chao1 estimator, and Recon v2.1 estimates of unobserved clonotypes were used to assess repertoire richness. OLGA was used to compute generation probabilities for all TCRbeta clonotypes that the gDNA method yielded from several donors. TCRdb re-hosts the immuneACCESS table, in-frame sequences only. Its copies lack some clones; in the studies checked, an unresolved V gene accounts for under half of them, and the cause for the rest is not known. V, J and clone size are taken as reported in that table, and D and trimming were inferred from the DNA itself. Within this sample are over a million clones, with around 97% of them counted one time only. The biggest ten clones account for 1.2% of the sample.

Sequencing was done on a sample of naive CD4+ T cells sorted from blood. The cell subset or site tag for this specimen amounts to: CD45RA+ positively selected. This receptor was taken from a man between 25 and 39 years old in good health.

The nucleotide sequence reads as follows: TGCGCCAGCAGCTCAAAGGGACAGTACAATGAGCAGTTCTTC. The translation is CASSSKGQYNEQFF. The chain is assembled from TRBV5-1 and TRBJ2-1, and 7 junctional nucleotides match TRBD1. V loses 3 bases at its end and J loses 4 bases; junction bases beyond the gene matches: 4. The CDR3 holds 14 amino acids from the cysteine to the phenylalanine. Only CDR3 DNA is held: 42 bases, read in frame from base 1. CDR1 and CDR2, looked up from the germline V gene, are SGHRS and YFSETQ. When the CDR3 is completed using the reference TRBV5-1 and TRBJ2-1 genes on either side, the full variable domain is KAGVTQTPRYLIKTRGQQVTLSCSPISGHRSVSWYQQTPGQGLQFLFEYFSETQRNKGNFPGRFSGRQFSNSRSEMNVSTLELGDSALYLCASSSKGQYNEQFFGPGTRLTVL.